This T cell receptor beta chain was obtained from a study of blood T cell repertoires in COVID-19. Generated by immunoSEQ multiplex PCR, the TCRdb table keeps only in-frame clones and is missing some. The sample gives about 400,000 clones, 87% of which show up once; roughly 2% is in the top ten. The V segment lost 3 bases and the J segment 7 bases; nucleotides outside the gene matches: 11. Germline CDR1 SEHNR, CDR2 FQNEAQ (reference sequence). The CDR3 is made up of 16 amino acids. The chain links TRBV7-9 to TRBJ2-3, with 9 positions matching TRBD2. The sequencing sample was made of PBMCs or T cells enriched from blood (not recorded which). The clonotype was recovered from a young woman with acute COVID-19. DNA of the CDR3: TGTGCCAGCAGCTTCCATAGCGGGAGAAGAATAAATACGCAGTATTTT. It yields the protein CASSFHSGRRINTQYF.